This T cell receptor (beta chain) was sequenced for a study of blood T cell repertoires in COVID-19. Study-level information: In each case, the material was cDNA or gDNA derived from T cells, B-cell-depleted T cells, or PBMCs.

Original handling: Amplification of reference gene primers was used by the study to estimate nucleated cell counts. Repertoires were generated with immunoSEQ multiplex PCR, while TCRdb's copy carries only in-frame clones and drops some. From that table come the V and J calls and clone size; the DNA was used to work out D and trimming. This table holds about 440,000 clones, around nine tenths found once. V was cut by 6 bases and J by 1 base, with 3 bases left in between. CDR3 length: 12 amino acids. The genes are TRBV12-3 or TRBV12-4 and TRBJ2-2; D is undetermined. Sample: peripheral blood. This clonotype was obtained from a woman aged 25-40 years with acute or convalescent COVID-19. CDR3 DNA: TGTGCCAGCAGCTGGAACACCGGGGAGCTGTTTTTT. Translation: CASSWNTGELFF.